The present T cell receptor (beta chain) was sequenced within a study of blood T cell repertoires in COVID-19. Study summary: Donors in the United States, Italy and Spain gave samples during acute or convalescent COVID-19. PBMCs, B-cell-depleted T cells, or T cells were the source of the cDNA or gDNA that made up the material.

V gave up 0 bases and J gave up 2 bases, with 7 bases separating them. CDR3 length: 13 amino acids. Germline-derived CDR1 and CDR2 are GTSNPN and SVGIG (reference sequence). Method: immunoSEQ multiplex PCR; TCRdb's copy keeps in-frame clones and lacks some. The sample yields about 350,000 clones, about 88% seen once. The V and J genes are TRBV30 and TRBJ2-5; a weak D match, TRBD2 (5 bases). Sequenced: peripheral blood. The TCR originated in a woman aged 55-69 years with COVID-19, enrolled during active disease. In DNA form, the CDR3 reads TGTGCCTGGAGTGTCGGGATGCAAGAGACCCAGTACTTC. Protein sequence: CAWSVGMQETQYF.